The clone carrying this T cell receptor beta chain was recorded at least ten times. Its antigen remains unidentified. Amplified regions were TCR beta CDR3 sequences from RNA transcripts. A first-round RT-PCR of the TCR CDR3 used the HTBI primer set. TCRdb re-derived calls from the multiplex PCR reads in MiXCR, one entry per CDR3 protein. The data hold a few hundred thousand distinct CDR3 sequences, with about an eighth observed a single time. Diagnostic decisions used clinical symptoms, serum thyroxine and TRAb, thyroid ultrasound and orbital computed tomography. PBMCs were collected from an approximately 9 ml volume of fresh peripheral blood. There are 14 residues in the CDR3. V trimming: 4 bases; J trimming: 1 base; junction bases outside the gene matches: 3. Germline V CDR1 and CDR2: SGHRS, YFSETQ. The data derive from a study of T cells in Graves' hyperthyroidism and ophthalmopathy. Study-wide points: Before onset, ophthalmopathy was predicted by the model a median roughly six months earlier.

The source is a woman aged 18-29 years with Graves' hyperthyroidism. The J gene is TRBJ1-1, the V gene TRBV5-1, with 8 bases fitting TRBD1. The sample was blood. Here the CDR3 DNA reads TGCGCCAGCAGCGGGGGGACAGGGAACACTGAAGCTTTCTTT. This gives the protein CASSGGTGNTEAFF.